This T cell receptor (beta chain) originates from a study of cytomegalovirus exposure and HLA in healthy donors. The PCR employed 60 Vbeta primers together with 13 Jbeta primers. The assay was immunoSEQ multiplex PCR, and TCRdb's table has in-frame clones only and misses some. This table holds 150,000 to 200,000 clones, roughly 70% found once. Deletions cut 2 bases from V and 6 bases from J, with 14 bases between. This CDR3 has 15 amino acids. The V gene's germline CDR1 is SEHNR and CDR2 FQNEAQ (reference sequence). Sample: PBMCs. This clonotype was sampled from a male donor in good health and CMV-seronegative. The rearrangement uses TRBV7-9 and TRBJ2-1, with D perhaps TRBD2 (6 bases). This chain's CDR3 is CASSLRASAVNEQFF. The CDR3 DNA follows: TGTGCCAGCAGCTTAAGGGCTAGCGCTGTCAATGAGCAGTTCTTC.